What follows are 10 T cell receptor beta chains derived from one specimen sequenced in a study of tumor and adjacent non-tumor tissue in lung cancer. The template was RNA from unsorted bulk tissue. More than 3 cm separated this lung sample from the edge of the tumor. Three rounds of nested PCR, following a modified ARM-PCR protocol, produced the TCRbeta library. Each CDR3 protein gets one entry after TCRdb re-called the multiplex PCR reads with MiXCR. Seen here are about 67,000 distinct CDR3 sequences, around 76% observed once, and the top ten hold 40% to 50%. Sequences were obtained from distant non-tumor lung tissue. Receptors were obtained from a man aged 60-69 years with non-small cell lung cancer.

Remarks on this clonotype: A read error is possible here, since a much larger clone lies one base away. The J gene is TRBJ2-3, the V gene TRBV24-1; tentatively, D is TRBD1 or TRBD2 (5 bases each). The CDR3 consists of 15 residues. CDR1 is KGHDR and CDR2 is SFDVKD in the germline V gene. The V end was cut by 9 bases, the J end by 1 base, with 16 bases between. For the CDR3, the DNA is TGTGCCACCTCCCCAGGGAAGGGAGGCACAGATACGCAGTATTTT. This translates into CATSPGKGGTDTQYF.

The rearrangement links TRBV6-5 to TRBJ2-5; 7 nucleotides agree with TRBD1. V dropped 5 bases and J dropped 11; count of bases not matched to a gene: 5. This CDR3 spans 11 amino acids. Germline CDR1 and CDR2: MNHEY and SVGAGI. CDR3 sequence reads: CASSALDRQYF. CDR3 nucleotide sequence: TGTGCCAGCAGTGCTCTGGACAGGCAGTACTTC.

A word on this clonotype: The junction departs from germline at one end; a sequencing error may be responsible. V is TRBV2 and J is TRBJ2-2; unclear D gene. The V gene's germline CDR1 is SNHLY and CDR2 FYNNEI. This CDR3 region has 13 residues. CDR3 nucleotide sequence: TGTGCCAGAAGAACACTGAACACCAGGGAGCTGTTTTTT. Amino acids: CARRTLNTRELFF.

This clonotype was detected only once. The chain uses TRBV4-2 and TRBJ2-7; 8 nucleotides agree with TRBD1. CDR3 size: 14 residues. J gave up 6 bases and V 4 bases, and 8 bases lay outside the gene matches. Germline lookup yields CDR1 LGHNA and CDR2 YNFKEQ. CDR3 protein: CASSLTGGRGEQYF. Here the CDR3 DNA reads TGTGCCAGCAGCCTAACAGGGGGTAGGGGCGAGCAGTACTTC.

Of note for this clonotype: The final CDR3 position lacks the conserved phenylalanine or tryptophan, pointing to a likely read error. The V and J genes are TRBV5-1 and TRBJ1-3, with D perhaps matching TRBD1 (5 bases). The germline V gene has CDR1 SGHRS and CDR2 YFSETQ. The CDR3 is made up of 17 amino acids. Trimming pared 4 bases from V and 0 bases from J, leaving 17 bases between. The chain's CDR3 is CASSQSLGLTSGNTIYS. CDR3 nucleotide sequence: TGCGCCAGCAGCCAAAGCCTGGGACTGACCTCTGGAAACACCATATATTCT.

A word on this clonotype: A much larger clone differs from this one at a single base, so this may be a read error. The rearrangement joins TRBV20-1 to TRBJ2-2; D is ambiguous. CDR3 size: 18 residues. Trimming took 0 bases from V and 0 from J, leaving 17 bases between them. CDR1 and CDR2 (germline): DFQATT, SNEGSKA (reference sequence). The CDR3 protein is CSARDGFGIGTNTGELFF. The CDR3 nucleotides are TGCAGTGCTAGAGATGGGTTTGGGATAGGGACGAACACCGGGGAGCTGTTTTTT.

The sample holds one count of this clonotype. V is TRBV12-5 and J is TRBJ2-1, with 9 bases identical to TRBD2. The germline V gene encodes CDR1 LGHNT and CDR2 FRNRAP. V shed 8 bases and J 3 bases; nucleotides not matched to a gene: 8. The CDR3 is 15 amino acids. CDR3 sequence reads: CASSSGTSSYNEQFF. CDR3 in DNA: TGTGCTAGTAGTTCCGGGACTAGCAGCTACAATGAGCAGTTCTTC.

The rearrangement links TRBV4-1 to TRBJ2-3; 9 bases map to TRBD2. The V segment lost 10 bases and the J segment 2 bases; nucleotides outside the gene matches: 10. The CDR3 loop spans 15 amino acids. CDR1 is MGHRA, CDR2 YSYEKL, per germline. As DNA, the CDR3 is TGCGCCAACGGCCTCCTAGCGGGAACCACAGATACGCAGTATTTT. It yields the protein CANGLLAGTTDTQYF.

Comments on this clonotype: A read error is likely, as this CDR3 ends without the conserved phenylalanine or tryptophan. This chain links TRBV12-3 or TRBV12-4 with TRBJ2-7; TRBD2 agrees at 11 bases. The CDR3 has 14 amino acids. This CDR3 is CASSLLAGGYEQYI. Written as DNA, the CDR3 is TGTGCTAGCAGTTTGCTAGCGGGAGGATACGAGCAGTACATC.

Note on this clonotype: The germline gene is not matched at one end of the junction; a read error may be the cause. The chain recombines TRBV5-6 with TRBJ2-3; D call uncertain. CDR3 size: 12 residues. CDR1 SGHDT and CDR2 YYEEEE come from the germline V gene. The CDR3 sequence is CTSSFHANTQYF. DNA for the CDR3: TGTACCAGCAGCTTTCATGCTAATACGCAGTATTTT.